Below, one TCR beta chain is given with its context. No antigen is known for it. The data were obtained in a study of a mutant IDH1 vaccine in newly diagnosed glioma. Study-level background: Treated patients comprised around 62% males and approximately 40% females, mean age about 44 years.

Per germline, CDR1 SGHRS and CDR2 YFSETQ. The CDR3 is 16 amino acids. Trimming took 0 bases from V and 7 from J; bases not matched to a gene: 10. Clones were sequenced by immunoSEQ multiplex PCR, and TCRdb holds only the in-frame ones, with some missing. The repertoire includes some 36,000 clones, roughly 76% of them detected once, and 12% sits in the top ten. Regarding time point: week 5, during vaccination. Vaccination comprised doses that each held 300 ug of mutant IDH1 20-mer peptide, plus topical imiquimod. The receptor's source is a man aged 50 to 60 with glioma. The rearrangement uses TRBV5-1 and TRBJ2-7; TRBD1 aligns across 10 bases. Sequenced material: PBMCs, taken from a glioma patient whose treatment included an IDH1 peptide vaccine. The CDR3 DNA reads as TGCGCCAGCAGCTTGGCCATGACAGGGGGCTACGGAGAGCAGTACTTC. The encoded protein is CASSLAMTGGYGEQYF.